A single TCR beta chain is shown here with its context. Its target is unknown. This sample was taken from a study of vaccination and CD4 T cells after COVID-19. General study points: Convalescent patients saw a median roughly 90% of their reactive clones show up only after vaccination.

The CDR3 contains 13 residues. V was trimmed by 6 bases and J by 3 bases, leaving 12 bases between them. Per germline, CDR1 DFQATT and CDR2 SNEGSKA (reference sequence). Noted treatment: approximately 10-day PBMC culture with coronavirus spike peptide pools or control peptides (ViraFEST assay). Sequencing of cultured CD4+ T cell DNA used the Oncomine TCR Beta short-read assay. Investigators isolated genomic DNA from cultured CD4+ T cells. TCRdb reprocessed the PCR reads with MiXCR, giving one entry per CDR3 protein. The data hold approximately 12,000 distinct CDR3 sequences, with about 79% observed a single time.

Sequenced: CD4+ T cells from blood, cultured in vitro. The sequence was obtained from a human donor who had recovered from COVID-19. This chain joins TRBV20-1 and TRBJ1-5; no reliable D call. This CDR3 is CSAKKGDNQPQHF. DNA for the CDR3: TGCAGTGCCAAAAAGGGTGACAATCAGCCCCAGCATTTT.